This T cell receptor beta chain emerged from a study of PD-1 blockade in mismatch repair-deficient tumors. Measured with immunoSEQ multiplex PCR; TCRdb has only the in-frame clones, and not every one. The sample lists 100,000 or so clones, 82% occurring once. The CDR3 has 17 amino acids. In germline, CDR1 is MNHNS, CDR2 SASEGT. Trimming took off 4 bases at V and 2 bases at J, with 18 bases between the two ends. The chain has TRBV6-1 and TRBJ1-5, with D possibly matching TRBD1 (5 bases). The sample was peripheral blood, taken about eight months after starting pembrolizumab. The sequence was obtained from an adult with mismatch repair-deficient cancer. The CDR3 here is CASSGRPRDGGNQPQHF. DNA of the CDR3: TGTGCCAGCAGTGGCCGTCCCAGGGACGGGGGCAATCAGCCCCAGCATTTT.